This T cell receptor (beta chain) was documented in a study of blood T cell repertoires in COVID-19. For the study at large: Some COVID-19 samples were acute and others convalescent; all came from the United States, Italy and Spain. Nucleic acid was either cDNA or gDNA, and it came from T cells, B-cell-depleted T cells, or PBMCs.

Authors' processing steps: Using reference gene primer amplification, nucleated cell counts were estimated. Produced via immunoSEQ multiplex PCR; TCRdb's table is partial and in-frame only. The DNA gave D and trimming, while V, J and clone size come from that table. The sample consists of 200,000 to 250,000 clones, almost 90% of them appearing once. The material sequenced was peripheral blood. This clonotype was obtained from a woman aged 60-75 years with acute or convalescent COVID-19.

CDR3: CASSSYNGYEQYF. CDR3 nucleotides: TGTGCCAGCAGCTCCTACAACGGGTACGAGCAGTACTTC. The rearrangement joins TRBV7-3 to TRBJ2-7, with D unresolved. The CDR3 runs to 13 residues. V lost 4 bases to trimming and J lost 4 bases, with 11 bases between them. Germline CDR1 and CDR2: SGHTA and FQGTGA.